Reported below is one TCR beta chain. Its antigen is unknown. Some clones are missing from TCRdb's copy, which holds only in-frame ones; the method was immunoSEQ multiplex PCR. Of tens of thousands of clones listed, 88% are singletons. The data belong to a study of T cell responses to AZD1222 COVID-19 vaccine. Study-level results: Of the AZD1222 recipients, only 5 to 7 were seropositive at baseline. Clonal diversity may have been underestimated in mostly white British donors.

The sequenced sample was peripheral blood, obtained on day 0 of MenACWY control vaccination. This clonotype was sampled from an adult in good health.

In nucleotides, the CDR3 is TGTGCCAGCAGCTTAGGGGAAGATGGCTACACCTTC. It yields the protein CASSLGEDGYTF. The rearrangement joins TRBV3-1 (or the pseudogene TRBV3-2) to TRBJ1-2, with a tentative D call TRBD1 (5 bases). The CDR3 runs to 12 residues. Germline V lookup: CDR1 LGHDT, CDR2 YNNKEL (reference sequence). The V gene lost 5 bases and the J gene lost 6 bases, with 10 bases spanning the gap.